This entry concerns a single T cell receptor (beta chain). Participants who had HIV were, without exception, treated in the United States. Each specimen consisted of roughly 1-11 million cryopreserved PBMC prior to extraction of DNA. Germline CDR1 is SGDLS and CDR2 is YYNGEE. J lost 5 bases, V lost 3 bases, and 15 bases had no gene match. The CDR3 length is 17 residues. The data were obtained in a study of long-term antiretroviral therapy in people with HIV. Study background: Samples collected earliest predate the 2015 immediate-ART recommendation by about a decade.

The assay used was immunoSEQ (version v3.0), run at survey level. In sequencing, about 40,000-50,000 T-cell genomes per sample were targeted. The table came from immunoSEQ multiplex PCR; TCRdb's copy has only in-frame clones and leaves some out. Among 25,000 to 35,000 clones, 95% were seen once, and the ten largest hold around 7.9%. This sequence originates from a man aged 30 to 39 with HIV. The chain links TRBV9 to TRBJ2-5; 8 nucleotides match TRBD1. This sample comprised unsorted PBMCs, obtained 5.3 years after starting antiretroviral therapy. This CDR3 reads CASSGKRNQGAPETQYF. Here the CDR3 DNA reads TGTGCCAGCAGCGGAAAGCGGAACCAGGGGGCCCCCGAGACCCAGTACTTC.